This section outlines one T cell receptor beta chain sequence together with its context. It has no known antigen specificity. Base qualities are not provided; no much larger clone lies one nucleotide away. This entry belongs to a study of CD8+ T cells in alopecia areata (dated by TCRdb to the late 2010s). A note on the overall study: Treated patients were enrolled in an open-label pilot trial of oral tofacitinib at 5 to 10 mg twice daily for moderate-to-severe alopecia areata. For the treated patients, the SALT score, which quantifies what percentage of scalp surface area is affected, served as the measure of disease severity. The study used high-throughput TCRbeta sequencing to examine T cell clonal expansion in alopecia areata, in both the C3H/HeJ mouse model and human patients. Tofacitinib was administered for 6 to 18 months, and 6 months of follow-up off drug were then conducted to assess delayed response and recurrence. In humans, TCRbeta sequencing was performed on scalp tissue and on sorted CD4+ and CD8+ peripheral blood T cells from healthy controls and from patients with patchy or totalis/universalis alopecia areata. The RNA source kit depended on sample type: the PAXgene miRNA kit for fixed scalp, the miRNeasy kit for PBMCs, and the RNeasy kit for mouse skin. Patients on tofacitinib were biopsied at baseline and after 4 and 24 weeks of treatment, and several of the patients also had a later scalp biopsy. Scalp clonality was compared among normal scalp (n=4), patchy alopecia areata scalp (n=8), and alopecia totalis/universalis scalp (n=8). immunoSEQ multiplex PCR using 35 Vbeta forward primers and 13 Jbeta reverse primers was used to amplify TCRbeta CDR3 regions.

The CDR3 has 14 amino acids, counting the end cysteine and phenylalanine. Kept here is only the CDR3 DNA, which spans 42 bases and is read in frame from base 1. Trimming takes 6 bases off V and 2 bases off J; junction bases not matched to a gene: 5. CDR1 and CDR2 were assigned from the germline V gene (reference sequence) as MNHNY and SVGAGI. The receptor library was made with the immunoSEQ multiplex PCR assay. RNA was extracted from all samples and reverse transcribed into cDNA, which served as template for TCR sequencing. First-strand cDNA was synthesized using SuperScript III with a 2:1 mix of oligo-dT and random hexamers. A synthetic immune receptor repertoire was used to measure amplification bias, and any remaining bias was corrected computationally. The published analysis was carried out like this. After raw reads were preprocessed to remove errors, the CDR3 was defined following IMGT conventions as running from the conserved cysteine to phenylalanine. Clonality was computed by normalizing Shannon entropy by log2 of the number of productive unique TCRs and subtracting the result from 1. Scalp TCRbeta sequences were cross-referenced with sorted blood CD4 and CD8 repertoires so that the CD4 or CD8 identity of scalp clones could be inferred. The table was pulled from immuneACCESS by TCRdb, which kept in-frame rearrangements only. Such tables lose some clones; where checked, under half of the loss comes from unresolved V genes, and the rest has no known cause. V, J and clone size are those of that table, while D and trimming were read from the DNA. Here the sample has some 170,000 clones; roughly 50% occur a single time. The ten biggest clones cover around 16% of the sample.

Study-level results and caveats: Shared TCR sequences between patients were less evident than in mice, which may be partly attributable to HLA diversity in the patient population. Because the treated cohort was small and had just a single nonresponder, larger studies are needed to establish links between baseline CD8+ expansion and response. Many expanded lesional clones were found to persist in scalp and blood during tofacitinib treatment, and relapse after treatment cessation may be partly explained by this persistence. Scalp TCR repertoire analysis is complicated because resident alphabeta T cells in normal human skin are also sequenced, whereas mouse skin is dominated by gammadelta T cells. With tofacitinib, both scalp clonality and the number of expanded CD8+ clones among the top 100 scalp clones went down significantly. Compared with normal scalp, lesional scalp, particularly in alopecia totalis/universalis, had higher clonality and more expanded CD8+ clones, which suggests antigenic drive.

According to the study, the label for this sample's treatment or condition signals: oral pan-JAK inhibitor, 5-10 mg twice daily. From alopecia areata patients, peripheral blood was collected along with lesional scalp punch biopsies. PBMCs were separated by density centrifugation and stained for CD3, CD4 and CD8, after which CD4+ and CD8+ T cells were sorted on a FACSAria. This sequence was found in a human donor with alopecia areata. This specimen consisted of CD4+ T cells sorted from blood, obtained between weeks 55 and 65, from a patient treated with tofacitinib. The receptor chain draws on TRBV6-6 and TRBJ2-3; 7 central bases correspond to TRBD2. The DNA sequence is given as TGTGCCAGCAGACGCGGGACTAACACAGATACGCAGTATTTT. Its amino acids are CASRRGTNTDTQYF.